The sequence of this TCR beta chain was determined in a study of blood T cells in healthy people across ages. Study results and limitations: Higher diversity and more naive CD4+ cells were features of long-lived donors, compared to aged donors. Any conclusive comparison of naive versus antigen-experienced cells was prevented by using unsorted PBMCs. CMV status of donors was not determined, possibly confounding expanded clonotype changes.

V lost 4 bases and J 6 bases, leaving 13 bases between the germline ends. CDR3 length equals 14 residues. Germline values: CDR1 MNHEY, CDR2 SMNVEV (reference sequence). This clonotype has just a few counts. Its specificity is not known. Using a J-beta primer mix together with a sample-barcoded 5' primer, a second PCR was run for roughly 7 to 12 cycles. TCRdb fed the 5' RACE reads into MiXCR, producing one record per CDR3 protein. The table lists fewer than 900,000 distinct CDR3 sequences, roughly 50% of them singletons. The origin of this receptor is a woman aged 60-75 years in good health. Sequencing used blood. The rearrangement joins TRBV27 to TRBJ2-4; D is uncertain. For the CDR3, the DNA is TGTGCCAGCAGTTCTAGGCGCATCGGAAACATTCAGTACTTC. It encodes CASSSRRIGNIQYF.